This T cell receptor (beta chain) was identified in a study of blood T cell repertoires in COVID-19. Study summary: Samples taken during acute and convalescent COVID-19 were collected in the United States, Italy and Spain. PBMCs, B-cell-depleted T cells, or T cells provided the cDNA or gDNA that made up the material.

Clones were sequenced by immunoSEQ multiplex PCR, and TCRdb holds only the in-frame ones, with some missing. The table has fewer than 40,000 clones, about 90% seen once. The sequenced material came from peripheral blood. This receptor was identified in a human donor in a cohort sampled during active COVID-19.

The DNA of the CDR3 is TGTGCCAGCAGTCGGACAGGGGTGTACACCGGGGAGCTGTTTTTT. Amino acid sequence: CASSRTGVYTGELFF. This sequence joins TRBV6-5 and TRBJ2-2, with 9 bases identical to TRBD1. Germline V gene lookup returns CDR1 MNHEY and CDR2 SVGAGI. The CDR3 totals 15 residues. Trimming cost V 5 bases and J 3 bases; bases outside gene matches: 4.